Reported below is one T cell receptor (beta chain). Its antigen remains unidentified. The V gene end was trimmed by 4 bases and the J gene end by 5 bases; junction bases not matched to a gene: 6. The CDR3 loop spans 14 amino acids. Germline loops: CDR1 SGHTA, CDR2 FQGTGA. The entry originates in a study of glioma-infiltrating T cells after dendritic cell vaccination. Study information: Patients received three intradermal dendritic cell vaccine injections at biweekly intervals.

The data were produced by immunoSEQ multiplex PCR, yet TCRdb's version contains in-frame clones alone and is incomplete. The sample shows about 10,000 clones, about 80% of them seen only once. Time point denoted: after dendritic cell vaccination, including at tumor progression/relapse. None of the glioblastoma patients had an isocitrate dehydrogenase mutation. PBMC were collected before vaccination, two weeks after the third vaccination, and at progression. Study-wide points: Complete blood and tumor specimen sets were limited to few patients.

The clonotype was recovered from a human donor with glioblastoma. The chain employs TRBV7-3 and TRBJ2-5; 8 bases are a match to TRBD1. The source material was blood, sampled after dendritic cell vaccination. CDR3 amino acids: CASSYDRGSETQYF. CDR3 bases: TGTGCCAGCAGCTATGACAGGGGATCGGAGACCCAGTACTTC.